This T cell receptor beta chain was recorded in a study of blood T cell repertoires in COVID-19. For the study at large: COVID-19 samples, acute and convalescent, were from the United States, Italy and Spain. T cells, B-cell-depleted T cells, or PBMCs provided the cDNA or gDNA that served as material.

Trimming stripped 3 bases from V and 2 bases from J, with 11 bases between. The CDR3 spans 15 residues. CDR1 is LNHNV, CDR2 YYDKDF, per germline (reference sequence). Assay used: immunoSEQ multiplex PCR; TCRdb lists only in-frame clones, some missing. The sample yields 110,000 or so clones, approximately 82% seen once. J is TRBJ1-3 and V is TRBV15; D may be TRBD1 (6 bases). This clonotype was obtained from a woman in her 70s with acute or convalescent COVID-19. The specimen sequenced was peripheral blood. The CDR3 region is CATSRSGQTGNTIYF. In DNA form, the CDR3 reads TGTGCCACCAGCAGGTCAGGACAGACTGGAAACACCATATATTTT.